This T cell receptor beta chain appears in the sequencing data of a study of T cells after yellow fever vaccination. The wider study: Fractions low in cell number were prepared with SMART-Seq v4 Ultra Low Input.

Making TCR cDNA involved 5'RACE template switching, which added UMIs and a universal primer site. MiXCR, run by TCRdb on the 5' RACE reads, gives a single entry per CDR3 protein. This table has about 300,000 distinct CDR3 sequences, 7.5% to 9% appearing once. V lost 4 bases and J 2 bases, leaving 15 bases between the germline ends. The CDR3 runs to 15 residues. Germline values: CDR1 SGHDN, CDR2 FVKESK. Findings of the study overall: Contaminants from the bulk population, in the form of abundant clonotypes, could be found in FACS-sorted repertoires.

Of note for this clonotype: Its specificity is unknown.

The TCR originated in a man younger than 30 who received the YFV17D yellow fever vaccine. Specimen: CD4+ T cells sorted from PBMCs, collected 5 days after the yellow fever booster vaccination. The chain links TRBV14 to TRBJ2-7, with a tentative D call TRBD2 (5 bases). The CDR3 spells CASSLTGSRTYEQYF. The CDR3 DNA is TGTGCCAGCAGCCTCACGGGGTCGCGGACCTACGAGCAGTACTTC.